A selection of T cell receptor beta chains follows, all from one sample in a study of blood T cell repertoires in COVID-19. The method was immunoSEQ multiplex PCR; TCRdb's version includes in-frame clones alone and lacks a portion of them. The data contain 200,000 to 250,000 clones, 85% to 90% of them singletons. Sequencing was done on a sample of peripheral blood. The receptor set was obtained from a young man with COVID-19, enrolled during active disease. Each CDR3 is given without its conserved first and last residue.

len	j_gene	v_gene	CDR3aa
11	TRBJ1-1	TRBV11-2	ASSWTFGTEAF
14	TRBJ1-6	TRBV4-2	ASSQVGQSFYSPLH
13	TRBJ1-1	TRBV7-9	ASSSQQGRNTEAF
12	TRBJ2-7	TRBV6-5	ASSPHSGDYEQY
12	TRBJ2-7	TRBV7-2	ASSFDRGLYEQY
17	TRBJ2-7	TRBV21-1	ASSTRRDREDWGYNEQY
14	TRBJ1-2	TRBV19	ASSIPGDRVTYGYT
13	TRBJ1-2	TRBV12-5	ASGLVTAARDGYT
11	TRBJ2-1	TRBV19	ASTRGAYNEQF
14	TRBJ2-1	TRBV5-6	ASSRIGEGAYNEQF
13	TRBJ2-7	TRBV5-6	ASSAPGLPPYEQY
11	TRBJ1-1	TRBV9	ASSGQVSTEAF
13	TRBJ1-2	TRBV11-2	ASSLMVGGGGGYT
12	TRBJ1-6	TRBV7-9	ASSRDRENSPLH
13	TRBJ1-2	TRBV7-3	ASSLSGRANYGYT
11	TRBJ1-1	TRBV4-3	ASSQDLNTEAF
14	TRBJ2-1	TRBV13	ASSIISGIIYNEQF
13	TRBJ2-1	TRBV6-2/TRBV6-3	ASSYLGQGHHEQF
14	TRBJ1-5	TRBV6-1	ASSDGQPSRSQPQH
10	TRBJ1-1	TRBV2	ATTTVNTEAF
12	TRBJ1-1	TRBV4-1	ASSHYDRFTEAF
10	TRBJ1-1	TRBV2	ASRQGLTEAF
15	TRBJ2-7	TRBV18	ASSTGLAGTVLYEQY
12	TRBJ1-6	TRBV19	ASSMLSPNSPLH
13	TRBJ2-1	TRBV5-1	ASSRRAVTYNEQF
12	TRBJ1-4	TRBV11-2	ASSSRDGGGKLF
11	TRBJ1-5	TRBV27	ASSYFSNQPQH
14	TRBJ2-1	TRBV18	ASSPGLAGNYNEQF
12	TRBJ2-7	TRBV6-5	ASPRQDSSYEQY
13	TRBJ1-5	TRBV19	ASSISHPSNQPQH
10	TRBJ1-5	TRBV12-3/TRBV12-4	ASSAGEQPQH
10	TRBJ1-2	TRBV30	AWSPAQGIYT
11	TRBJ1-4	TRBV5-1	ASCRGQDEKLF
13	TRBJ2-3	TRBV6-2/TRBV6-3	ASSYGQPVRDTQY
13	TRBJ2-2	TRBV19	ASSIARMNTRELF
13	TRBJ1-4	TRBV4-2	ASSHPGRRDEKLF
14	TRBJ2-7	TRBV7-6	ASSFSQDRNSYEQY
13	TRBJ2-7	TRBV2	ASSVYDRDGYEQY
12	TRBJ2-7	TRBV5-1	ASSLGTQAYEQY
14	TRBJ1-6	TRBV19	ASSVDRTGPHSPLH
13	TRBJ2-1	TRBV7-2	ASSVHQRGTSEQF
12	TRBJ2-1	TRBV7-2	ASSPRLSHNEQF
11	TRBJ1-2	TRBV7-3	ASSLNEGYGYT
13	TRBJ1-5	TRBV3-1/TRBV3-2	ASSQEGGEYQPQH
12	TRBJ2-1	TRBV19	ASSIVLGDNEQF
11	TRBJ2-2	TRBV19	ASTPGGEGELF
12	TRBJ1-4	TRBV5-1	ASRSTVTNEKLF
13	TRBJ2-1	TRBV19	ASSILAGFTNEQF
12	TRBJ2-2	TRBV6-6	ASSLGAGAGELF
11	TRBJ2-7	TRBV29-1	SAQGQGAYEQY